This T cell receptor beta chain was identified in a study of cytomegalovirus exposure and HLA in healthy donors. Broader study findings: The study listed roughly 150 cytomegalovirus-associated TCR beta chains. Donor immune exposure was known only as CMV serostatus.

The primer mix had 60 Vbeta and 13 Jbeta primers. The data were produced by immunoSEQ multiplex PCR, yet TCRdb's version contains in-frame clones alone and is incomplete. This table holds some 140,000 clones, approximately 70% found once. The CDR3 runs to 13 residues. The ends were cut back, 7 bases at V and 8 bases at J, with 16 bases in the middle. Germline V lookup: CDR1 SGHRS, CDR2 YFSETQ. Comments on this clone: Antigen: not known.

Material: PBMCs. The sequence came from a woman aged 40 to 50 in good health and CMV-seronegative. The chain combines TRBV5-1 with TRBJ2-1; tentative D call: TRBD1 (6 bases). CDR3 sequence reads: CASSYGSGDEQFF. DNA of the CDR3: TGCGCCAGCTCCTACGGGTCAGGGGATGAGCAGTTCTTC. The full variable domain, rest sourced from reference TRBV5-1 and TRBJ2-1, is KAGVTQTPRYLIKTRGQQVTLSCSPISGHRSVSWYQQTPGQGLQFLFEYFSETQRNKGNFPGRFSGRQFSNSRSEMNVSTLELGDSALYLCASSYGSGDEQFFGPGTRLTVL.